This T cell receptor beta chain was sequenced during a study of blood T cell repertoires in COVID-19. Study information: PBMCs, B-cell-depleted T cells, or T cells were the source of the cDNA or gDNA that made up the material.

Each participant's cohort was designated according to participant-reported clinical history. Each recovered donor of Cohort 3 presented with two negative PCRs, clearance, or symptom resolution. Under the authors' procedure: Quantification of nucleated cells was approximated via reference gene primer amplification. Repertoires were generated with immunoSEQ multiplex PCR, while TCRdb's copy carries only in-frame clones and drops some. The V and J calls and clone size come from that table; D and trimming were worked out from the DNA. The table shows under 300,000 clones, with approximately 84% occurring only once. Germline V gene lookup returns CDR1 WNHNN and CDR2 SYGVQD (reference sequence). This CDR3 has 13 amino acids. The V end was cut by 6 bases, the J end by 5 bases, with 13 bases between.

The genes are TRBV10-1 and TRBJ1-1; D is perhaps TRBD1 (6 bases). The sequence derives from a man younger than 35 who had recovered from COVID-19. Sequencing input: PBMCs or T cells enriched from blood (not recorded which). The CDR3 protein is CASRAGVTTEAFF. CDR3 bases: TGCGCCAGCAGGGCAGGGGTAACAACTGAAGCTTTCTTT.